This TCR beta chain came from a study of CD8 T cells in ankylosing spondylitis (dated by TCRdb to about 2017). About the investigation overall: T cell receptor beta repertoires were profiled in healthy donors and ankylosing spondylitis patients so that disease-linked TCR variants could be found. The full study cohort comprised 25 ankylosing spondylitis patients and approximately 100 healthy donors. Peripheral blood was sampled, and synovial fluid was also collected from ankylosing spondylitis patients. On the study overall, not on this receptor specifically: The disease-linked clones were reported as significantly enriched in matched synovial fluid samples from ankylosing spondylitis patients. Some of the motif variants had been reported before in the synovial fluid and blood of reactive arthritis patients, a finding that suggests common disease-initiation mechanisms. A CD8+ phenotype was shown by the disease-linked clones, which were found at relatively low frequencies in peripheral blood. A TCR beta motif of fewer than 10 highly homologous amino acid variants appeared characteristic of blood from ankylosing spondylitis patients.

V and J are trimmed by 4 bases and 3 bases, and the gene matches miss 0 bases of the junction. Inclusive of the bounding cysteine and phenylalanine, the CDR3 is 14 residues long. Just CDR3 DNA is preserved here, 42 bases in frame from base 1. Via the germline V gene, CDR1 is ENHRY and CDR2 SYGVKD. This clonotype was detected many times. Its antigen is unknown. No base quality information exists; no much larger clone differs at one position. Sequencing was carried out with an Illumina HiSeq 2500. TCR beta libraries were prepared by quantitative 5'-RACE with molecular barcodes. For the original study's pipeline: Disease-linked TCR variants were identified with a new computational method built on a probabilistic model of VDJ rearrangement. TCRdb applied fastp at Q25 and MiXCR to the public reads, then kept only in-frame beta chains. Every entry covers one CDR3 protein and lists the most common genes and DNA from its rows. TCRdb, rather than the study authors, made the V and J calls. A total of about 240,000 distinct CDR3 sequences appear in this sample, around 9.2% of them only once. About 6.5% of the sample is in the top ten clones.

The sequence was collected from a male donor with ankylosing spondylitis or in good health (not recorded which). Sequenced input: blood, either unsorted or a sorted T cell fraction (not recorded which). The rearrangement joined TRBV10-3 to TRBJ2-2; 9 central nucleotides agree with TRBD2. The CDR3 in this case is CAISGTSDTGELFF. The DNA reads as follows: TGTGCCATCAGTGGGACTAGCGACACCGGGGAGCTGTTTTTT.